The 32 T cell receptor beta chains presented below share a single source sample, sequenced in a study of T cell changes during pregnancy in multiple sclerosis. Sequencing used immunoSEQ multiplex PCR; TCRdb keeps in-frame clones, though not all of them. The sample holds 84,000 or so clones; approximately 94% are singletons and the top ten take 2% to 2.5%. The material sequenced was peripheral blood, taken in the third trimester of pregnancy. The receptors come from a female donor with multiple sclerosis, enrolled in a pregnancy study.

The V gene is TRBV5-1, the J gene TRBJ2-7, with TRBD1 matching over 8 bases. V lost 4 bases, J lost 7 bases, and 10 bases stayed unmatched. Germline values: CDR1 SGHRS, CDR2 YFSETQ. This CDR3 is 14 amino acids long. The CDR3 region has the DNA TGCGCCAGCAGCCAACGGACAGGGCTGGGGGAGCAGTACTTC. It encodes CASSQRTGLGEQYF.

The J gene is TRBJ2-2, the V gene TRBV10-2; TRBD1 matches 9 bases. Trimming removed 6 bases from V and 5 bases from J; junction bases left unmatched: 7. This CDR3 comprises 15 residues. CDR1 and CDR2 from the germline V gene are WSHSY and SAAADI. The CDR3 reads CASRQGARGTGELFF. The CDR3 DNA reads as TGCGCCAGCAGACAGGGGGCCCGCGGAACCGGGGAGCTGTTTTTT.

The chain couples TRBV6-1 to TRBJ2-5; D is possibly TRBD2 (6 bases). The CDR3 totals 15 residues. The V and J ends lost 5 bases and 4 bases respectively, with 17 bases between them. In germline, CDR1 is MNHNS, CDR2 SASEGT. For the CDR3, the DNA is TGTGCCAGCAGTCGGGACCGGGGGTTTGGAGAGACCCAGTACTTC. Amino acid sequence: CASSRDRGFGETQYF.

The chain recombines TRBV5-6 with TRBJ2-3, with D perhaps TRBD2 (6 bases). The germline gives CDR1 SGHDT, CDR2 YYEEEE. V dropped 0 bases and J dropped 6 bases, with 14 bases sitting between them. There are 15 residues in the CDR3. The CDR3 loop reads CASSLELAPVDTQYF. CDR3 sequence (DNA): TGTGCCAGCAGCTTGGAACTAGCCCCGGTCGATACGCAGTATTTT.

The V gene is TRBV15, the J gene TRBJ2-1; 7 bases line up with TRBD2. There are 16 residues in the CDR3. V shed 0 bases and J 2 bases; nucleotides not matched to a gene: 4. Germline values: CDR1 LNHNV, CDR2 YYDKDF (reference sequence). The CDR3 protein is CATSREWSGAYNEQFF. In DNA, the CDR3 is TGTGCCACCAGCAGAGAATGGAGCGGGGCCTACAATGAGCAGTTCTTC.

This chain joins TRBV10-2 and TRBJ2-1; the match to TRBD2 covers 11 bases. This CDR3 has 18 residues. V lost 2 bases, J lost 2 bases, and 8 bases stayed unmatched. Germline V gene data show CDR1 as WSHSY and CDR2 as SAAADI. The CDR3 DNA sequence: TGCGCCAGCAGTGAGAAACCGGGACTAGCGGTCCCCTACAATGAGCAGTTCTTC. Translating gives CASSEKPGLAVPYNEQFF.

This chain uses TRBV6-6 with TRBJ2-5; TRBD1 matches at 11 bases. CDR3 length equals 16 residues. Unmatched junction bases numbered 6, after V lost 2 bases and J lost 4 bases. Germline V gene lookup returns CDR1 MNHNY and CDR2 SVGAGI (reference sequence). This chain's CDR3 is CASSYTGQGAGETQYF. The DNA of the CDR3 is TGTGCCAGCAGTTACACTGGACAGGGGGCCGGAGAGACCCAGTACTTC.

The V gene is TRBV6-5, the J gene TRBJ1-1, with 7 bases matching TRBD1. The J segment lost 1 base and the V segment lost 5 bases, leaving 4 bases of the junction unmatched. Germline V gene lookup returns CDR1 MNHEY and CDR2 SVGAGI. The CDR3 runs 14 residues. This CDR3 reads CASSGQAGNTEAFF. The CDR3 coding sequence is TGTGCCAGCAGTGGACAGGCTGGGAACACTGAAGCTTTCTTT.

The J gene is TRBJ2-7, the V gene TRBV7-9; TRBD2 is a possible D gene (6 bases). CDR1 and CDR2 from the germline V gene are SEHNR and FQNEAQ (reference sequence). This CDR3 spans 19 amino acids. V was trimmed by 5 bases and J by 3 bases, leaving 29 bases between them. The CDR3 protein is CASSPAGSKVLTPYYEQYF. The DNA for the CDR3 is TGTGCCAGCAGCCCGGCGGGGTCAAAGGTGCTAACCCCATACTACGAGCAGTACTTC.

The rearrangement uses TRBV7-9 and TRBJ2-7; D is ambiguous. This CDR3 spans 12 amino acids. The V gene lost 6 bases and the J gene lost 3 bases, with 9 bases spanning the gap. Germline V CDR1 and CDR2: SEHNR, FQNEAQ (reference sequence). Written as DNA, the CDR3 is TGTGCCAGCAGGCCCGACATCTACGAGCAGTACTTC. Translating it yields CASRPDIYEQYF.

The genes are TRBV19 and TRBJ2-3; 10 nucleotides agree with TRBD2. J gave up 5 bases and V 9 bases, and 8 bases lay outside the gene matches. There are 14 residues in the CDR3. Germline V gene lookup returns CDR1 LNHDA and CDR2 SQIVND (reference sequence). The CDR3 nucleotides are TGTGCCAGCGGAAGCGGGGGGGCTAAAGATACGCAGTATTTT. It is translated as CASGSGGAKDTQYF.

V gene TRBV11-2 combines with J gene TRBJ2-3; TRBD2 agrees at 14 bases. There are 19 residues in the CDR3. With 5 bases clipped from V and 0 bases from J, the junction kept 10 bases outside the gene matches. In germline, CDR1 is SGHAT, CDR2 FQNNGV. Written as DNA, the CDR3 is TGTGCCAGCAGCCCCGCGACTAGCGGGGGGGAGATTAGCACAGATACGCAGTATTTT. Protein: CASSPATSGGEISTDTQYF.

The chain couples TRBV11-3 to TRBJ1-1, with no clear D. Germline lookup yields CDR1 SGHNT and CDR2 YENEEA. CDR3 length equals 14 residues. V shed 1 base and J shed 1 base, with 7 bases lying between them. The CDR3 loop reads CASSLGETNTEAFF. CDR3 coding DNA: TGTGCCAGCAGCTTAGGGGAGACGAACACTGAAGCTTTCTTT.

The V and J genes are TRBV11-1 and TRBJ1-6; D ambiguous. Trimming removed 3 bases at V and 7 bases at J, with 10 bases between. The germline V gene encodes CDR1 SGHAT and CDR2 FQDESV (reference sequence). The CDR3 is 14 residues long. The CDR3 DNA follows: TGTGCCAGCAGCTTTGGTGCCAGAAATTCACCCCTCCACTTT. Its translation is CASSFGARNSPLHF.

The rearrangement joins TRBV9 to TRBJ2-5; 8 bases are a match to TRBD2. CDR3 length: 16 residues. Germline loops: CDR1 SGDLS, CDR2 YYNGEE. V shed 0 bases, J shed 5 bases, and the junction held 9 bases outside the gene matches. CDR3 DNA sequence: TGTGCCAGCAGCGTAGTTCCTGGCGGGGGGTTGGAGACCCAGTACTTC. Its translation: CASSVVPGGGLETQYF.

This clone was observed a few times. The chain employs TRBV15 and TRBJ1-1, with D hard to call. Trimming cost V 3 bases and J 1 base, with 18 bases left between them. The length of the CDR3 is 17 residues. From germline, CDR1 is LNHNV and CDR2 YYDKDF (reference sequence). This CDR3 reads CATSSTSSSFPNTEAFF. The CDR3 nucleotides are TGTGCCACCAGCAGTACGAGTTCATCGTTCCCGAACACTGAAGCTTTCTTT.

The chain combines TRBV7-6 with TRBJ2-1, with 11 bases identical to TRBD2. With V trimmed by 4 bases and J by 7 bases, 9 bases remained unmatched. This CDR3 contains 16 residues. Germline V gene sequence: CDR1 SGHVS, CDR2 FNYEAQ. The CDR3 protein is CASSYPASGGINEQFF. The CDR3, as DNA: TGTGCCAGCAGCTACCCCGCTAGCGGGGGGATAAATGAGCAGTTCTTC. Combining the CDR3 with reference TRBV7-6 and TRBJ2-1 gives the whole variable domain GAGVSQSPRYKVTKRGQDVALRCDPISGHVSLYWYRQALGQGPEFLTYFNYEAQQDKSGLPNDRFSAERPEGSISTLTIQRTEQRDSAMYRCASSYPASGGINEQFFGPGTRLTVL.

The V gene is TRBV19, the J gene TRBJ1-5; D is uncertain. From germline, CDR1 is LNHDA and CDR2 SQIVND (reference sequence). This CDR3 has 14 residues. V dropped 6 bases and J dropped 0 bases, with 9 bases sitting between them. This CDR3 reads CASSRLNSNQPQHF. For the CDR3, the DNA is TGTGCCAGTAGCAGGCTAAATAGCAATCAGCCCCAGCATTTT.

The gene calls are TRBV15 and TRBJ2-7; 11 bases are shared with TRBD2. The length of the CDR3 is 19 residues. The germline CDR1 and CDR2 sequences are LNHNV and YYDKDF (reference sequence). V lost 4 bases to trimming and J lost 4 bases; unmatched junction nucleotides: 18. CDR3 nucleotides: TGTGCCACCAGCACCCTCAGACTAGCGGGGAAAAAAAACGGGTACGAGCAGTACTTC. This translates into CATSTLRLAGKKNGYEQYF.

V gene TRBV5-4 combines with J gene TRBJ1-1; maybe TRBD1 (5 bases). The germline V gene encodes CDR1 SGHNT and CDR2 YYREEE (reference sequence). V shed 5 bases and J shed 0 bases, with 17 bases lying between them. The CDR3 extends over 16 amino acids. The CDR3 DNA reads TGTGCCAGCAGGGTGGGGGGGTTGGAGATGAACACTGAAGCTTTCTTT. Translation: CASRVGGLEMNTEAFF.

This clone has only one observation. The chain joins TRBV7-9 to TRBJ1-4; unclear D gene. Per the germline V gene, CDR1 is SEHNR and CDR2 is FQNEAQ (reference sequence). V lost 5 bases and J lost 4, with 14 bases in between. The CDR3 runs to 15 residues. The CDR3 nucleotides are TGTGCCAGCAGCCCGCTGTTCGGAGGTAATGAAAAACTGTTTTTT. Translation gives CASSPLFGGNEKLFF.

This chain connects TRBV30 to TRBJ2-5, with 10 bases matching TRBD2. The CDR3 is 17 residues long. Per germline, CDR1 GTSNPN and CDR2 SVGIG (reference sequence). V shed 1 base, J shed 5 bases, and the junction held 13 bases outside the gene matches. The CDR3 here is CAWSGDTSGVLWETQYF. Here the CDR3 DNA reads TGTGCCTGGAGTGGGGACACTAGCGGGGTGCTCTGGGAGACCCAGTACTTC.

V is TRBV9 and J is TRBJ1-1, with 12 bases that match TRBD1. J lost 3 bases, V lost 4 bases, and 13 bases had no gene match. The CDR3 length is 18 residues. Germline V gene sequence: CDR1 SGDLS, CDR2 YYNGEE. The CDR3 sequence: CASSLRDRGRYLDTEAFF. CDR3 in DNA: TGTGCCAGCAGCCTCCGGGACAGGGGGCGCTACTTGGACACTGAAGCTTTCTTT. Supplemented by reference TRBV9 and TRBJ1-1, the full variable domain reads DSGVTQTPKHLITATGQRVTLRCSPRSGDLSVYWYQQSLDQGLQFLIQYYNGEERAKGNILERFSAQQFPDLHSELNLSSLELGDSALYFCASSLRDRGRYLDTEAFFGQGTRLTVV.

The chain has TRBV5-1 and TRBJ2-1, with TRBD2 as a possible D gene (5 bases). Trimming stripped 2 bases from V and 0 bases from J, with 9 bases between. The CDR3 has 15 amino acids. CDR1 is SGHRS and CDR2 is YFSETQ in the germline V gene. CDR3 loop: CASSFSGSSYNEQFF. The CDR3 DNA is TGCGCCAGCAGCTTCTCGGGAAGCTCCTACAATGAGCAGTTCTTC.

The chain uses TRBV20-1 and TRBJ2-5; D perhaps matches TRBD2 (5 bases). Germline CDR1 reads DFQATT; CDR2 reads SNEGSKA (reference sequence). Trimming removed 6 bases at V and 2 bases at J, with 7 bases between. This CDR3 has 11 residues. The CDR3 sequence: CSAGRQETQYF. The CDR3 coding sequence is TGCAGTGCAGGGAGACAAGAGACCCAGTACTTC.

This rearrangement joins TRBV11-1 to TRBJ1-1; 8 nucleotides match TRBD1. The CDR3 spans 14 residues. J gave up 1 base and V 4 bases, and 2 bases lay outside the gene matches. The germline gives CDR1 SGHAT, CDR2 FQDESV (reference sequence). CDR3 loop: CASSSGQGNTEAFF. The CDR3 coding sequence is TGTGCCAGCAGCTCTGGACAGGGGAACACTGAAGCTTTCTTT.

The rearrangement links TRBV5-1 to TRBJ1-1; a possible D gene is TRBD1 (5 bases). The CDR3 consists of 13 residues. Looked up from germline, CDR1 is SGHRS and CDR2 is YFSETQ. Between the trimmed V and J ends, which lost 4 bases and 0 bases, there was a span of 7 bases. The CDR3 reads CASSQQVNTEAFF. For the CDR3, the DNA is TGCGCCAGCAGCCAACAGGTGAACACTGAAGCTTTCTTT.

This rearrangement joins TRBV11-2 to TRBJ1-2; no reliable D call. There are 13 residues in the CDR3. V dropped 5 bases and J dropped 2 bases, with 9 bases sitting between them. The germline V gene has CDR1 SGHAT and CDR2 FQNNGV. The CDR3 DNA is TGTGCCAGCAGCCCCGGTCGAAACTATGGCTACACCTTC. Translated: CASSPGRNYGYTF.

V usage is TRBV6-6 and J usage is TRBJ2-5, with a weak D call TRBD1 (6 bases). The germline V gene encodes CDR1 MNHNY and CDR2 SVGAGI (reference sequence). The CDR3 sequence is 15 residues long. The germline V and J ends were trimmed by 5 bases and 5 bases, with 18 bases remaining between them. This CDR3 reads CASSDPTGFGETQYF. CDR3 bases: TGTGCCAGCAGTGACCCGACAGGCTTTGGCGAGACCCAGTACTTC.

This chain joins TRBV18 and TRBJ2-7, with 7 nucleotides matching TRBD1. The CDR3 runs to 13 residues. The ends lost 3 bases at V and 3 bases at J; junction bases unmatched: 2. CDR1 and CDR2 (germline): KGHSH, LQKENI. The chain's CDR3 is CASSPGDSYEQYF. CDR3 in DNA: TGTGCCAGCTCACCGGGGGACAGCTACGAGCAGTACTTC.

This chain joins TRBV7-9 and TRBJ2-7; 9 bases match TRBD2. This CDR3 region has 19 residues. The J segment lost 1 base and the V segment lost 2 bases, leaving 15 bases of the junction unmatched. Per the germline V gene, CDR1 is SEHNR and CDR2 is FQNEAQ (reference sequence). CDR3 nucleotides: TGTGCCAGCAGCTTACTACGTGAGCGGGGGGATAAAGTTTCCTACGAGCAGTACTTC. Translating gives CASSLLRERGDKVSYEQYF.

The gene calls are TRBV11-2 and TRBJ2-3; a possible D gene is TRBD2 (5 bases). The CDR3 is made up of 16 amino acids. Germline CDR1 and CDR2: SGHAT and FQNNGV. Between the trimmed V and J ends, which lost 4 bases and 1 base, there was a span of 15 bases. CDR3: CASSYSRGWGTDTQYF. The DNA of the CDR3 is TGTGCCAGCAGCTACTCCCGGGGTTGGGGCACAGATACGCAGTATTTT.